This entry features one TCR beta chain sequence. This sample stems from a study of T cell responses to AZD1222 COVID-19 vaccine. Across the whole study: Pooled together were second doses at about 4 or about 12 weeks.

Profiling relied on immunoSEQ multiplex PCR, and the TCRdb table lists in-frame clones only, not all of them. The data show about 83,000 clones, with roughly 88% seen just once and roughly 8.7% held by the top ten. This CDR3 is 16 amino acids long. V lost 1 base, J lost 2 bases, and 6 bases stayed unmatched. Germline V lookup: CDR1 SGHRS, CDR2 YFSETQ. This specimen was peripheral blood, taken on day 0 of AZD1222 vaccination. The TCR comes from an adult in good health. The chain uses TRBV5-1 and TRBJ2-1, with 7 bases fitting TRBD2. CDR3 sequence (DNA): TGCGCCAGCAGCTTGAAGCAAGCGGGACCCTACAATGAGCAGTTCTTC. Encoded protein: CASSLKQAGPYNEQFF.